Below, 18 T cell receptor beta chains from the same sample are listed, as sequenced in a study of T-cell memory formation after mild COVID-19 (dated by TCRdb to about 2021). Receptor libraries were prepared by 5' RACE. The instrument was an Illumina NovaSeq 6000. The public reads were reprocessed in TCRdb via fastp at Q25 and MiXCR, keeping in-frame beta chains. Duplicate CDR3 protein sequences are folded into a single record with the most common DNA and genes. Across this sample there are about 290,000 distinct CDR3 sequences, with roughly 15% seen only once. The top ten clonotypes cover 20% to 25% of the sample. The material sequenced was PBMCs or a T cell subset sorted from them (not recorded which). These receptor sequences come from a young man who had mild COVID-19 (a few samples of this study predate the infection). The sample titles of this study are shuffled in the database, so cell type and time point are left out; the donor was told from shared clones.

The rearrangement links TRBV7-6 to TRBJ2-3; possibly TRBD1 or TRBD2 for D (7 bases each). This CDR3 is built from 15 residues. V lost 1 base, J lost 4 bases, and 12 bases lay in between. The germline V gene has CDR1 SGHVS and CDR2 FNYEAQ. The CDR3 spells CASSLGGGTADTQYF. The CDR3 DNA reads TGTGCCAGCAGCTTAGGGGGGGGGACAGCAGATACGCAGTATTTT.

This clonotype has more than one count but fewer than ten. V gene TRBV5-6 combines with J gene TRBJ2-5, with TRBD2 matching 14 bases. CDR1 and CDR2 from the germline V gene are SGHDT and YYEEEE. V trimming: 3 bases; J trimming: 5 bases; junction bases outside the gene matches: 6. This CDR3 spans 16 amino acids. CDR3 sequence: CASSSRLAGGLETQYF. CDR3 nucleotides: TGTGCCAGCAGCTCCAGACTAGCGGGGGGGTTGGAGACCCAGTACTTC. The whole variable domain, remainder taken from reference TRBV5-6 and TRBJ2-5, is DAGVTQSPTHLIKTRGQQVTLRCSPKSGHDTVSWYQQALGQGPQFIFQYYEEEERQRGNFPDRFSGHQFPNYSSELNVNALLLGDSALYLCASSSRLAGGLETQYFGPGTRLLVL.

The table lists this clonotype with a few counts. The V gene is TRBV7-2, the J gene TRBJ1-5; D ambiguous. Germline values: CDR1 SGHTA, CDR2 FQGNSA. V shed 5 bases and J shed 7 bases, with 12 bases lying between them. CDR3 length: 13 amino acids. The CDR3 spells CASSPDIGQPQHF. DNA of the CDR3: TGTGCCAGCAGCCCTGACATCGGCCAGCCCCAGCATTTT.

This clonotype was recorded many times. The chain uses TRBV7-2 and TRBJ2-3; D is unresolved. The germline gives CDR1 SGHTA, CDR2 FQGNSA. There are 15 residues in the CDR3. The germline V and J ends were trimmed by 4 bases and 0 bases, with 11 bases remaining between them. In DNA form, the CDR3 reads TGTGCCAGCAGCTCCTCTAGGGCTAGCACAGATACGCAGTATTTT. Its protein is CASSSSRASTDTQYF.

J is TRBJ2-5 and V is TRBV7-2; 7 bases line up with TRBD1. CDR1 SGHTA and CDR2 FQGNSA come from the germline V gene. Unmatched junction bases numbered 10, after V lost 5 bases and J lost 4 bases. The length of the CDR3 is 15 residues. DNA of the CDR3: TGTGCCAGCAGCAGCAGGGGGAACGACGCAGAGACCCAGTACTTC. Its protein product is CASSSRGNDAETQYF.

The rearrangement joins TRBV20-1 to TRBJ2-3, with D perhaps TRBD2 (5 bases). Germline V lookup: CDR1 DFQATT, CDR2 SNEGSKA (reference sequence). This CDR3 comprises 12 residues. The V gene lost 6 bases and the J gene lost 1 base, with 8 bases spanning the gap. CDR3 residues: CSARARTDTQYF. CDR3 coding DNA: TGCAGTGCGAGGGCCCGCACAGATACGCAGTATTTT.

The V and J genes are TRBV6-1 and TRBJ1-6; D gene uncertain. V lost 5 bases and J 0 bases, leaving 14 bases between the germline ends. This CDR3 is built from 17 residues. CDR1 and CDR2 (germline): MNHNS, SASEGT. The CDR3 DNA follows: TGTGCCAGCAGTTGGCCAGCATCGAACTCCTATAATTCACCCCTCCACTTT. It encodes CASSWPASNSYNSPLHF.

The chain employs TRBV7-2 and TRBJ2-5; TRBD2 agrees at 8 bases. V lost 2 bases and J lost 9; bases outside the gene matches: 8. This CDR3 is built from 14 residues. Germline loops: CDR1 SGHTA, CDR2 FQGNSA. CDR3 in amino acids: CASSLWRGVGAQYF. The CDR3 bases are TGTGCCAGCAGCTTATGGCGGGGGGTCGGTGCCCAGTACTTC. Together with reference TRBV7-2 and TRBJ2-5, the CDR3 gives the full variable domain: GAGVSQSPSNKVTEKGKDVELRCDPISGHTALYWYRQSLGQGLEFLIYFQGNSAPDKSGLPSDRFSAERTGGSVSTLTIQRTQQEDSAVYLCASSLWRGVGAQYFGPGTRLLVL.

This clonotype was seen at least ten times. The rearrangement uses TRBV6-2 or TRBV6-3 and TRBJ2-7, with D unclear. Germline lookup yields CDR1 MNHEY and CDR2 SVGEGT. The CDR3 extends over 14 amino acids. The V and J ends lost 2 bases and 6 bases respectively, with 14 bases between them. This CDR3 is CASSYNYLPLEQYV. In DNA form, the CDR3 reads TGTGCCAGCAGTTACAACTACCTGCCTCTCGAGCAGTACGTC.

This clonotype was observed many times. This chain uses TRBV20-1 with TRBJ1-2, with D perhaps matching TRBD1 (5 bases). The V gene's germline CDR1 is DFQATT and CDR2 SNEGSKA (reference sequence). The CDR3 totals 14 residues. Trimming stripped 3 bases from V and 4 bases from J, with 15 bases between. Written as DNA, the CDR3 is TGCAGTGCTAGCCCCGGAGGGGAAGCCTATGGCTACACCTTC. This encodes CSASPGGEAYGYTF.

The chain uses TRBV12-3 or TRBV12-4 and TRBJ2-1; D might be TRBD1 (6 bases). The CDR3 is made up of 14 amino acids. The V end lost 4 bases, the J end lost 9 bases, and 16 bases lay between the germline ends. CDR3: CASSSHNRASEQFF. CDR3 bases: TGTGCCAGCAGTTCCCACAACAGGGCAAGTGAGCAGTTCTTC.

This clonotype was observed a handful of times. This chain uses TRBV7-3 with TRBJ2-6; 7 bases line up with TRBD2. This CDR3 comprises 16 residues. The V segment lost 5 bases and the J segment 0 bases; nucleotides outside the gene matches: 4. Germline CDR1 and CDR2: SGHTA and FQGTGA. This CDR3 is CASSPGGSSGANVLTF. Here the CDR3 DNA reads TGTGCCAGCAGCCCGGGGGGTTCCTCTGGGGCCAACGTCCTGACTTTC.

The chain employs TRBV9 and TRBJ1-1, with TRBD1 as a possible D gene (5 bases). V lost 3 bases, J lost 3 bases, and 15 bases lay in between. Germline CDR1 and CDR2: SGDLS and YYNGEE. The CDR3 sequence is 15 residues long. CDR3 nucleotides: TGTGCCAGCAGCGCTAAGAGGGGTCACGACACTGAAGCTTTCTTT. Residues: CASSAKRGHDTEAFF. The full variable domain, rest sourced from reference TRBV9 and TRBJ1-1, is DSGVTQTPKHLITATGQRVTLRCSPRSGDLSVYWYQQSLDQGLQFLIQYYNGEERAKGNILERFSAQQFPDLHSELNLSSLELGDSALYFCASSAKRGHDTEAFFGQGTRLTVV.

This clonotype came up a few times. The J gene is TRBJ2-3, the V gene TRBV5-1; 7 bases map to TRBD1. The CDR3 extends over 13 amino acids. Germline values: CDR1 SGHRS, CDR2 YFSETQ. The trim removed 3 bases at V and 6 bases at J, leaving 4 bases unmatched. As DNA, the CDR3 is TGCGCCAGCAGCTCCGGGACAGTGGATACGCAGTATTTT. It translates to CASSSGTVDTQYF.

This clonotype was detected a few times. The V call is TRBV7-8, the J call TRBJ2-3, with a possible D match to TRBD1 (6 bases). V shed 3 bases and J shed 2 bases, with 12 bases lying between them. Germline V CDR1 and CDR2: SGHVS, FQNEAQ. This CDR3 contains 15 residues. DNA of the CDR3: TGTGCCAGCAGCTTTCACAGGGACGACACAGATACGCAGTATTTT. This sequence encodes CASSFHRDDTDTQYF.

J is TRBJ2-1 and V is TRBV20-1; 7 bases fit TRBD2. There are 16 residues in the CDR3. J gave up 4 bases and V 1 base, and 10 bases lay outside the gene matches. Germline-derived CDR1 and CDR2 are DFQATT and SNEGSKA (reference sequence). CDR3 loop: CSARATWRGWYNEQFF. CDR3 in DNA: TGCAGTGCTAGAGCAACTTGGCGGGGGTGGTACAATGAGCAGTTCTTC.

This clonotype was observed a few times. J is TRBJ1-6 and V is TRBV27; D perhaps matches TRBD1 (5 bases). Trimming took 7 bases from V and 10 from J, leaving 11 bases between them. This CDR3 has 12 residues. Germline V gene data show CDR1 as MNHEY and CDR2 as SMNVEV (reference sequence). The CDR3 bases are TGTGCCAGCAAAGGGGTAGGGTCACCCCTCCACTTT. Its protein product is CASKGVGSPLHF.

This clonotype appeared many times. The V gene is TRBV5-1, the J gene TRBJ1-1; 7 bases align to TRBD1. There are 14 residues in the CDR3. The V gene end was trimmed by 1 base and the J gene end by 2 bases; junction bases not matched to a gene: 2. Germline V gives CDR1 SGHRS, CDR2 YFSETQ. The CDR3: CASSLYRGNTEAFF. CDR3 bases: TGCGCCAGCAGCTTGTACAGGGGTAACACTGAAGCTTTCTTT.